Listed below are T cell receptor beta chains from one sample, sequenced in a study of PD-L1 blockade in urothelial cancer. Clones were sequenced by immunoSEQ multiplex PCR, and TCRdb holds only the in-frame ones, with some missing. In the table there are around 110,000 clones, approximately 90% of which are singletons. The specimen was PBMCs, collected around atezolizumab (anti-PD-L1) treatment. These receptors all stem from a man between 60 and 70 years old with urothelial cancer. CDR3s include the opening cysteine and the closing phenylalanine or tryptophan. The order of the fields is J gene, V gene, CDR3 protein.

J: TRBJ2-7; V: TRBV4-1; CDR3: CASSQTVGAGASYEQYF
J: TRBJ2-1; V: TRBV29-1; CDR3: CSVEGLAQNNEQFF
J: TRBJ1-6; V: TRBV7-2; CDR3: CASSINLTGGAVSLHF
J: TRBJ2-1; V: TRBV14; CDR3: CASSWASGNEQFF
J: TRBJ2-1; V: TRBV2; CDR3: CASSEFQGSSYNEQFF
J: TRBJ2-1; V: TRBV6-5; CDR3: CASSQPGLAGVEQFF
J: TRBJ2-2; V: TRBV6-5; CDR3: CASSYVTGATGELFF
J: TRBJ2-1; V: TRBV6-4; CDR3: CASSVESSYNEQFF
J: TRBJ2-1; V: TRBV2; CDR3: CASGRTSGSGNEQFF
J: TRBJ2-5; V: TRBV30; CDR3: CAWTPTGGEKTQYF
J: TRBJ2-7; V: TRBV21-1; CDR3: CASSKIRDTQLKVEQYF